A single T cell receptor beta chain is shown here with its context. The CDR3 consists of 17 residues. Germline loops: CDR1 WNHNN, CDR2 SYGVQD (reference sequence). V dropped 4 bases and J dropped 4; count of bases not matched to a gene: 10. This entry comes from a study of T cell changes during pregnancy in multiple sclerosis. Here immunoSEQ multiplex PCR was the method, and the copy in TCRdb shows in-frame clones only, minus some. This table has about 36,000 clones, 93% appearing once. The material was CD4+ T cells from peripheral blood mononuclear cells, obtained in the first trimester of pregnancy. The chain couples TRBV10-1 to TRBJ2-2; 9 nucleotides agree with TRBD2. This receptor was obtained from a female donor with multiple sclerosis, enrolled in a pregnancy study. The CDR3, as DNA: TGCGCCAGCAGTGGGGGACTAGCAAGGACGATCACCGGGGAGCTGTTTTTT. It translates to CASSGGLARTITGELFF.